The TCR beta chain under discussion was sequenced for a study of blood T cell repertoires in COVID-19. The wider study: T cells, B-cell-depleted T cells, or PBMCs supplied cDNA or gDNA.

The CDR3 runs to 14 residues. Germline loops: CDR1 MNHEY, CDR2 SVGEGT. Trimming took 4 bases from V and 1 from J, leaving 10 bases between them. Original analysis: Amplification from reference gene primers served as the basis for estimated nucleated cell counts. Assay used: immunoSEQ multiplex PCR; TCRdb lists only in-frame clones, some missing. The DNA gave D and trimming, while V, J and clone size come from that table. This table holds roughly 59,000 clones, approximately 80% found once. This clonotype was obtained from a human donor in a cohort sampled during active COVID-19. This chain uses TRBV6-2 or TRBV6-3 with TRBJ1-2; tentative D call: TRBD1 (6 bases). The material sequenced was peripheral blood. The CDR3 nucleotides are TGTGCCAGCAGTTCGAACAGGGTTAACTATGGCTACACCTTC. It encodes CASSSNRVNYGYTF.